The T cell receptor beta chain described here comes from a study of spatial heterogeneity in lung cancer. There are 16 residues in the CDR3. With V trimmed by 6 bases and J by 2 bases, 6 bases remained unmatched. Germline lookup yields CDR1 MNHEY and CDR2 SMNVEV (reference sequence). The sample's time point: sample taken at primary tumor resection. This clonotype was seen ten or more times. This beta chain appears as a stray read in a library generated for alpha chains; its size is not informative. MiXCR, applied by TCRdb to the 5' RACE reads, yields one record per CDR3 protein. This sample has around 14,000 distinct CDR3 sequences, with 3.6% found just once.

The chain uses TRBV27 and TRBJ2-2; 10 nucleotides align to TRBD2. Here the sequenced sample was normal lung tissue next to the tumor, taken at surgery. The sequence came from a male donor with early-stage non-small cell lung cancer. The CDR3 here is CASRPWTSGNTGELFF. CDR3 DNA sequence: TGTGCCAGCAGGCCTTGGACTAGCGGAAACACCGGGGAGCTGTTTTTT.